The 4 T cell receptor beta chains below all came from one sample that was sequenced in a study of blood T cell repertoires in COVID-19 (TCRdb year 2020). Library prep was done by the immunoSEQ multiplex PCR assay. Imported from immuneACCESS, the table was reduced by TCRdb to in-frame sequences with V and J called. These copies leave out some clones; in studies compared against another copy, an unresolved V gene accounts for under half, and the cause of the remainder is not known. For this sample there are about 150,000 clones; 65% to 90% appear just once. Roughly 12% of the sample goes to the ten largest clones. The sequencing input was peripheral blood. The receptors were gathered from a woman between 55 and 75 years old with COVID-19, enrolled during active disease.

The CDR3 DNA reads TGTGCCAGCAGCTTGGCTCGCCCAAACTATGGCTACACCTTC. This gives the protein CASSLARPNYGYTF. The chain has TRBV7-9 and TRBJ1-2; D is ambiguous. The CDR3 totals 14 residues. Looked up from germline, CDR1 is SEHNR and CDR2 is FQNEAQ (reference sequence). The V and J ends lost 3 bases and 2 bases respectively, with 10 bases between them.

This clone was counted a few times. J is TRBJ1-2 and V is TRBV2; 7 nucleotides line up with TRBD1. The CDR3 has 13 residues. Germline V CDR1 and CDR2: SNHLY, FYNNEI. With V trimmed by 5 bases and J by 7 bases, 7 bases remained unmatched. For the CDR3, the DNA is TGTGCCAGCAGTTCCCAGGGGGAAGGTGGCTACACCTTC. Protein sequence: CASSSQGEGGYTF.

Concerning this clone itself: This same CDR3 is encoded by further DNA sequences in the sample. This chain links TRBV9 with TRBJ2-1; D is uncertain. Trimming stripped 2 bases from V and 2 bases from J, with 11 bases between. The CDR3 contains 15 residues. Germline loops: CDR1 SGDLS, CDR2 YYNGEE. Written as DNA, the CDR3 is TGTGCCAGCAGCGTCGGTGCAGGCGCCTACAATGAGCAGTTCTTC. This codes for CASSVGAGAYNEQFF.

The V gene is TRBV7-9, the J gene TRBJ2-1, with D perhaps TRBD1 (5 bases). Trimming took 5 bases from V and 8 from J, leaving 13 bases between them. CDR1 and CDR2 from the germline V gene are SEHNR and FQNEAQ (reference sequence). This CDR3 region has 13 residues. CDR3 sequence: CASSLTQGYEQFF. DNA for the CDR3: TGTGCCAGCAGCCTCACCCAGGGCTATGAGCAGTTCTTC.